The 3 T cell receptor beta chains presented below share a single source sample, sequenced in a study of blood T cell repertoires in COVID-19. The assay was immunoSEQ multiplex PCR, and TCRdb's table has in-frame clones only and misses some. The table has over 130,000 clones, approximately 78% seen once. What was sequenced was peripheral blood. These receptors were obtained from a woman older than 75 with acute or convalescent COVID-19.

The rearrangement uses TRBV19 and TRBJ2-5; 12 bases align to TRBD2. J lost 4 bases, V lost 7 bases, and 4 bases had no gene match. The CDR3 length is 14 residues. Germline lookup yields CDR1 LNHDA and CDR2 SQIVND (reference sequence). The CDR3 nucleotides are TGTGCCAGTAAGACTAGCGGGGGAGTAGAGACCCAGTACTTC. Translation: CASKTSGGVETQYF.

The V gene is TRBV11-3, the J gene TRBJ1-1, with no clear D. The CDR3 runs 13 residues. The germline CDR1 and CDR2 sequences are SGHNT and YENEEA. V lost 2 bases and J 3 bases, leaving 7 bases between the germline ends. CDR3 region: CASSLFTDTEAFF. CDR3 coding DNA: TGTGCCAGCAGCTTATTCACAGACACTGAAGCTTTCTTT.

On this clone itself: At one end, the junction sequence differs from germline, possibly due to a read error. This chain connects TRBV5-1 to TRBJ1-2, with 7 bases fitting TRBD1. Germline CDR1 and CDR2: SGHRS and YFSETQ. CDR3 length: 14 amino acids. The CDR3 nucleotides are TGCGCCAGCAGCTTACAGGGGAATAACTATGACTACACCTTC. Amino acids: CASSLQGNNYDYTF. Full variable domain (rest looked up from reference TRBV5-1 and TRBJ1-2): KAGVTQTPRYLIKTRGQQVTLSCSPISGHRSVSWYQQTPGQGLQFLFEYFSETQRNKGNFPGRFSGRQFSNSRSEMNVSTLELGDSALYLCASSLQGNNYDYTFGSGTRLTVV.